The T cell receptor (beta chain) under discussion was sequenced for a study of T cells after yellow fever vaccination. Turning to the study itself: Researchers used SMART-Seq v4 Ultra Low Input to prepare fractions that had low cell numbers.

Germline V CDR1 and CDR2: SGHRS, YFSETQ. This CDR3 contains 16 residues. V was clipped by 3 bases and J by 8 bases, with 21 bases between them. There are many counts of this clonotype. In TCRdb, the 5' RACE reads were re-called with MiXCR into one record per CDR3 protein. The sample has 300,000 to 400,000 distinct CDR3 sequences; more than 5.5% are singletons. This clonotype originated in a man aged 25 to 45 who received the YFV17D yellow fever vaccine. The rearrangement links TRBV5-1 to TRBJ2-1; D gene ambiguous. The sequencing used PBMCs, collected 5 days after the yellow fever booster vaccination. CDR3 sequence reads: CASSSQILKNVDEQFF. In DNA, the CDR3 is TGCGCCAGCAGCTCCCAAATTTTGAAGAATGTCGATGAGCAGTTCTTC.